These T cell receptor beta chains were read from a single sample in a study of T cell changes during pregnancy in multiple sclerosis. Repertoires were generated with immunoSEQ multiplex PCR, while TCRdb's copy carries only in-frame clones and drops some. The data show roughly 49,000 clones, 93% seen once. The input for sequencing was CD8+ T cells from peripheral blood mononuclear cells, taken after pregnancy. The receptors derive from a female donor with multiple sclerosis, enrolled in a pregnancy study. Both conserved end residues are part of each CDR3. D genes are given only for firm matches. The listing skips clone size in some rows; elsewhere it reads once, few, many or a size class.

j_call | cdr3_length | clone_size | d_call | v_call | cdr3_aa | cdr3_nt
TRBJ2-5 | 16 | NA | TRBD2 | TRBV6-6 | CASSRGLAGGAETQYF | TGTGCCAGCAGCCGGGGGCTAGCGGGGGGTGCGGAGACCCAGTACTTC
TRBJ2-1 | 15 | NA | NA | TRBV10-3 | CAISEFQGAGNEQFF | TGTGCCATCAGTGAGTTTCAGGGCGCGGGGAATGAGCAGTTCTTC
TRBJ2-4 | 16 | NA | NA | TRBV7-7 | CASSYHGEVAKNIQYF | TGTGCCAGCAGCTATCATGGGGAGGTAGCCAAAAACATTCAGTACTTC
TRBJ2-1 | 14 | NA | NA | TRBV7-8 | CASSLASRVNEQFF | TGTGCCAGCAGCTTAGCGTCCAGGGTCAATGAGCAGTTCTTC
TRBJ2-3 | 15 | once | TRBD2 | TRBV4-3 | CASSSSGGAADTQYF | TGCGCCAGCAGCTCTAGCGGGGGGGCCGCAGATACGCAGTATTTT
TRBJ1-1 | 15 | NA | NA | TRBV6-6 | CASSYSRAGGFEAFF | TGTGCCAGCAGTTACTCGAGGGCGGGGGGATTTGAAGCTTTCTTT
TRBJ2-5 | 15 | once | TRBD2 | TRBV7-9 | CASSSGLAGSETQYF | TGTGCCAGCAGCTCTGGACTAGCGGGATCAGAGACCCAGTACTTC
TRBJ1-1 | 13 | few | NA | TRBV4-1 | CASSQGQGTEAFF | TGCGCCAGCAGCCAAGGTCAGGGGACTGAAGCTTTCTTT
TRBJ1-2 | 15 | NA | NA | TRBV5-4 | CASRAQGTGVYGYTF | TGTGCCAGCAGAGCCCAGGGGACCGGTGTCTATGGCTACACCTTC
TRBJ2-1 | 15 | NA | TRBD2 | TRBV27 | CASSTGTSGRSEQFF | TGTGCCAGCAGCACCGGGACTAGCGGGAGAAGTGAGCAGTTCTTC
TRBJ2-5 | 19 | once | TRBD2 | TRBV4-2 | CASSQEDEVWSGAERTQYF | TGTGCCAGCAGCCAAGAAGATGAAGTGTGGAGCGGGGCCGAGCGGACCCAGTACTTC
TRBJ2-7 | 14 | NA | NA | TRBV27 | CASSTVGGLNEQYF | TGTGCCAGCAGTACGGTTGGGGGCTTGAACGAGCAGTACTTC
TRBJ2-3 | 16 | NA | NA | TRBV7-9 | CASSPPSGVSTDTQYF | TGTGCCAGCAGCCCGCCCTCCGGGGTAAGCACAGATACGCAGTATTTT
TRBJ2-3 | 19 | NA | TRBD2 | TRBV5-4 | CASSLGGSGRAPNTDTQYF | TGTGCCAGCAGCTTGGGCGGCAGCGGGAGGGCCCCTAACACAGATACGCAGTATTTT
TRBJ1-5 | 15 | NA | TRBD1 | TRBV15 | CATSRDRGRTQPQHF | TGTGCCACCAGCAGGGACAGGGGGCGGACTCAGCCCCAGCATTTT
TRBJ1-5 | 15 | NA | NA | TRBV4-2 | CASSHLPDRNQPQHF | TGTGCCAGCAGCCACCTTCCCGACAGAAATCAGCCCCAGCATTTT
TRBJ1-2 | 14 | NA | NA | TRBV19 | CASSVSDRLYGYTF | TGTGCCAGTAGTGTCTCCGACAGACTCTATGGCTACACCTTC
TRBJ2-5 | 12 | NA | NA | TRBV5-1 | CASSFLQETQYF | TGCGCCAGCAGCTTCCTTCAAGAGACCCAGTACTTC
TRBJ1-1 | 18 | once | TRBD1 | TRBV5-1 | CASSEFLRDSIMNTEAFF | TGCGCCAGCAGCGAGTTTCTCCGGGACAGCATAATGAACACTGAAGCTTTCTTT
TRBJ2-1 | 15 | NA | NA | TRBV4-1 | CASSQDQGFYNEQFF | TGCGCCAGCAGCCAAGATCAGGGCTTCTACAATGAGCAGTTCTTC
TRBJ2-7 | 15 | NA | NA | TRBV1 | CTSSQHAGGNYEQYF | TGCACCAGCAGCCAACACGCAGGGGGCAATTACGAGCAGTACTTC
TRBJ1-6 | 12 | NA | NA | TRBV27 | CASSLYNSPLHF | TGTGCCAGCAGTCTCTATAATTCACCCCTCCACTTT
TRBJ2-7 | 15 | NA | NA | TRBV7-8 | CASSPLGGALYEQYF | TGTGCCAGCAGCCCGTTGGGGGGTGCACTCTACGAGCAGTACTTC
TRBJ2-7 | 13 | NA | TRBD2 | TRBV7-7 | CASSSGGRDEQYF | TGTGCCAGCAGCTCGGGGGGGCGGGACGAGCAGTACTTC
TRBJ2-3 | 15 | NA | NA | TRBV6-4 | CASSEIAGGTDTQYF | TGTGCCAGCAGTGAAATAGCCGGGGGCACAGATACGCAGTATTTT
TRBJ1-1 | 14 | NA | NA | TRBV5-1 | CASSLATGGREAFF | TGCGCCAGCAGCTTGGCCACGGGGGGCAGAGAAGCTTTCTTT
TRBJ2-1 | 12 | NA | NA | TRBV13 | CASSVGSVEQFF | TGTGCCAGCAGTGTGGGGAGCGTTGAGCAGTTCTTC
TRBJ2-5 | 12 | NA | NA | TRBV30 | CAWSRRDGTQYF | TGTGCCTGGAGTCGGAGAGATGGGACCCAGTACTTC
TRBJ2-4 | 19 | NA | TRBD1 | TRBV28 | CASRKNDRGLNWAKNIQYF | TGTGCCAGCAGGAAGAACGACAGGGGGCTAAATTGGGCCAAAAACATTCAGTACTTC
TRBJ2-1 | 18 | NA | TRBD2 | TRBV27 | CASSLLTTSPKVFDEQFF | TGTGCCAGCAGTTTACTGACGACTAGCCCCAAAGTTTTCGATGAGCAGTTCTTC
TRBJ2-2 | 16 | NA | NA | TRBV6-4 | CASSDSPGSNTGELFF | TGTGCCAGCAGTGACTCCCCCGGTTCGAACACCGGGGAGCTGTTTTTT
TRBJ2-1 | 13 | NA | NA | TRBV4-1 | CASSQAPNNEQFF | TGCGCCAGCAGCCAAGCCCCTAACAATGAGCAGTTCTTC
TRBJ2-1 | 13 | NA | NA | TRBV9 | CASSPSRLGEQFF | TGTGCCAGCAGCCCTTCTCGACTTGGTGAGCAGTTCTTC
TRBJ2-7 | 15 | NA | TRBD1 | TRBV27 | CASSSTGTGGHEQYF | TGTGCCAGCAGTTCTACCGGGACAGGGGGACACGAGCAGTACTTC
TRBJ2-7 | 16 | once | TRBD1 | TRBV4-1 | CASSLFLDRGGDEQYF | TGCGCCAGCAGCCTCTTCCTCGACAGGGGGGGAGACGAGCAGTACTTC
TRBJ2-7 | 12 | NA | TRBD2 | TRBV2 | CASRGGSYEQYF | TGTGCCAGCCGCGGGGGCTCCTACGAGCAGTACTTC
TRBJ1-3 | 16 | once | TRBD1 | TRBV5-1 | CASSFSGTGSENTIYF | TGCGCCAGCAGCTTTTCCGGGACAGGGTCGGAAAACACCATATATTTT
TRBJ2-2 | 16 | few | TRBD1 | TRBV5-8 | CASSPRDRGEDGELFF | TGTGCCAGCAGCCCCCGGGACAGGGGTGAGGACGGGGAGCTGTTTTTT
TRBJ2-7 | 15 | NA | NA | TRBV29-1 | CSARREGTGFYEQYF | TGCAGCGCTCGAAGGGAGGGGACAGGCTTCTACGAGCAGTACTTC
TRBJ2-1 | 17 | once | TRBD2 | TRBV9 | CASSLRLAGGPGNEQFF | TGTGCCAGCAGCCTTCGACTAGCGGGGGGGCCTGGCAATGAGCAGTTCTTC
TRBJ2-6 | 15 | NA | NA | TRBV5-5 | CASSFQVPGANVLTF | TGTGCCAGCAGCTTTCAGGTTCCCGGGGCCAACGTCCTGACTTTC
TRBJ1-4 | 15 | NA | NA | TRBV6-5 | CASSLTGPLNEKLFF | TGTGCCAGCAGCCTAACAGGCCCCCTTAATGAAAAACTGTTTTTT
TRBJ1-2 | 15 | NA | NA | TRBV9 | CASSPRMTSNYGYTF | TGTGCCAGCAGCCCCCGGATGACTTCGAACTATGGCTACACCTTC
TRBJ2-1 | 15 | once | TRBD2 | TRBV7-9 | CASSFDSSGSYEQFF | TGTGCCAGCAGCTTTGACTCTAGCGGGAGCTATGAGCAGTTCTTC
TRBJ1-1 | 16 | NA | NA | TRBV5-6 | CASSPLRGSVNTEAFF | TGTGCCAGCAGCCCTCTCAGGGGAAGTGTTAACACTGAAGCTTTCTTT
TRBJ2-3 | 15 | NA | NA | TRBV4-1 | CASSQSTRVTDTQYF | TGCGCCAGCAGCCAAAGTACTAGGGTCACAGATACGCAGTATTTT
TRBJ2-7 | 14 | NA | NA | TRBV10-3 | CAISEGDRNYEQYF | TGTGCCATCAGTGAGGGCGACAGGAACTACGAGCAGTACTTC
TRBJ1-4 | 16 | NA | TRBD1 | TRBV14 | CASSQEVGTENEKLFF | TGTGCCAGCAGCCAAGAGGTGGGGACAGAGAATGAAAAACTGTTTTTT
TRBJ2-7 | 14 | NA | NA | TRBV19 | CASSMATGPAEQYF | TGTGCCAGTAGTATGGCCACAGGGCCTGCGGAGCAGTACTTC
TRBJ1-6 | 14 | NA | NA | TRBV27 | CASSRGFNNSPLHF | TGTGCCAGCAGCCGGGGATTTAATAATTCACCCCTCCACTTT
TRBJ1-2 | 14 | NA | NA | TRBV19 | CASSIEGRIYGYTF | TGTGCCAGTAGTATAGAAGGCAGGATCTATGGCTACACCTTC
TRBJ1-5 | 16 | NA | NA | TRBV4-1 | CASSQDSANSNQPQHF | TGCGCCAGCAGCCAAGATTCAGCGAATAGCAATCAGCCCCAGCATTTT
TRBJ2-3 | 17 | once | TRBD2 | TRBV9 | CASSSFPKAGPTDTQYF | TGTGCCAGCAGCTCCTTTCCCAAAGCGGGGCCCACAGATACGCAGTATTTT